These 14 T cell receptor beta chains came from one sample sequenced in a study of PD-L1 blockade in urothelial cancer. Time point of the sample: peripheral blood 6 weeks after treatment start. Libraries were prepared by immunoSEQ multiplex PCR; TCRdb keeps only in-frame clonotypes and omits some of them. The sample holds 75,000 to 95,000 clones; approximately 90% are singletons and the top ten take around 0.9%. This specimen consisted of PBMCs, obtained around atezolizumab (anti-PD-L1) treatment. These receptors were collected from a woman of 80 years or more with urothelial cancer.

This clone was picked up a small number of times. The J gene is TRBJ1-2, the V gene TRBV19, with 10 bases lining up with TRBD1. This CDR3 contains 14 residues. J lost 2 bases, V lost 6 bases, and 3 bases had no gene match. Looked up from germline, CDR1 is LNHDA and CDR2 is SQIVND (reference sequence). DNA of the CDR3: TGTGCCAGTAGGGGGACAGGGGCCAACTATGGCTACACCTTC. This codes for CASRGTGANYGYTF.

This CDR3 is CASSAFGFEDEQYF. The CDR3 DNA sequence: TGTGCCAGCAGTGCCTTTGGTTTCGAGGACGAGCAGTACTTC. The chain carries TRBV27 and TRBJ2-7; no clear D gene. The CDR3 is 14 amino acids. Trimming cost V 5 bases and J 5 bases, with 16 bases left between them. Looked up from germline, CDR1 is MNHEY and CDR2 is SMNVEV (reference sequence).

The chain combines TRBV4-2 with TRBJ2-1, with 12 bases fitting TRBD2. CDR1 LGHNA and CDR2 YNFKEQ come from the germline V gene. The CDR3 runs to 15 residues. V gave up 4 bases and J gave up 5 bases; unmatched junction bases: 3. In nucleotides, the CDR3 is TGTGCCAGCAGCCTAGGACTAGCGGGGCACAATGAGCAGTTCTTC. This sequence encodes CASSLGLAGHNEQFF.

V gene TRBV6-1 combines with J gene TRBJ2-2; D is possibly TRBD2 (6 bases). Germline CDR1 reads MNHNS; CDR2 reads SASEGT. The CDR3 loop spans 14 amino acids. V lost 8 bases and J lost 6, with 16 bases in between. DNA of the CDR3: TGTGCCAGCCTGGGACTCCTGTCATCCGGGGAGCTGTTTTTT. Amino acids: CASLGLLSSGELFF.

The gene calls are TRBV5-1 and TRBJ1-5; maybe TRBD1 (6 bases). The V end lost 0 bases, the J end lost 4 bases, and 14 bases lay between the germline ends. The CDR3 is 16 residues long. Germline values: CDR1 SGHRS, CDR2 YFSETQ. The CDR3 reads CASSLGDNLGNQPQHF. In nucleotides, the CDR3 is TGCGCCAGCAGCTTGGGGGACAACTTGGGGAATCAGCCCCAGCATTTT. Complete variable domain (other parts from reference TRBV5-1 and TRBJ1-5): KAGVTQTPRYLIKTRGQQVTLSCSPISGHRSVSWYQQTPGQGLQFLFEYFSETQRNKGNFPGRFSGRQFSNSRSEMNVSTLELGDSALYLCASSLGDNLGNQPQHFGDGTRLSIL.

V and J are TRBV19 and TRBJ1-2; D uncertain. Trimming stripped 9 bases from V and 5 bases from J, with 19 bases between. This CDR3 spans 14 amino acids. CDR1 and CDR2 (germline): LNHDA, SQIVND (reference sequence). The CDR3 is CASAEAGREYGYTF. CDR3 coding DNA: TGTGCCAGCGCCGAGGCGGGCCGAGAGTATGGCTACACCTTC.

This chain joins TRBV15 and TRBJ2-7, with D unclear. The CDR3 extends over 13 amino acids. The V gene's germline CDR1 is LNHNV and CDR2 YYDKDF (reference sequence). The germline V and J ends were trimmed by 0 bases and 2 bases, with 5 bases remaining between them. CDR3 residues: CATSRDPAYEQYF. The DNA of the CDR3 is TGTGCCACCAGCAGAGATCCGGCCTACGAGCAGTACTTC. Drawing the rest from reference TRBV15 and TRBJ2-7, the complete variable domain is DAMVIQNPRYQVTQFGKPVTLSCSQTLNHNVMYWYQQKSSQAPKLLFHYYDKDFNNEADTPDNFQSRRPNTSFCFLDIRSPGLGDTAMYLCATSRDPAYEQYFGPGTRLTVT.

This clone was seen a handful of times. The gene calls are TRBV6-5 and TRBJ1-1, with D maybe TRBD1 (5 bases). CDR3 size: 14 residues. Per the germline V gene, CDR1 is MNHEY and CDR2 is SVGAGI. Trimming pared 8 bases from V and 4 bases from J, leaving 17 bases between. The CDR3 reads CASFYGGRGTEAFF. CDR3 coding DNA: TGTGCCAGCTTTTACGGGGGAAGGGGCACTGAAGCTTTCTTT.

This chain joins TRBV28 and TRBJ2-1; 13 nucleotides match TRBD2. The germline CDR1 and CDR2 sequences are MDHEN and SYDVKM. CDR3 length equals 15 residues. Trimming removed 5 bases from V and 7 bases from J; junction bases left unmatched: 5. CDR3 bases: TGTGCCAGCAGTAGGATGACTAGCGGGAGGAATGAGCAGTTCTTC. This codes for CASSRMTSGRNEQFF.

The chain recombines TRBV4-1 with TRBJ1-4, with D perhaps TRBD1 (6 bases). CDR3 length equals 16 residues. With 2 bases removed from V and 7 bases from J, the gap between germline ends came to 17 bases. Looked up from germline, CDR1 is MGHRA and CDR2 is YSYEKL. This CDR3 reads CASSQTNNRAPEKLFF. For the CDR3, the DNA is TGCGCCAGCAGCCAAACAAATAACAGGGCCCCTGAAAAACTGTTTTTT.

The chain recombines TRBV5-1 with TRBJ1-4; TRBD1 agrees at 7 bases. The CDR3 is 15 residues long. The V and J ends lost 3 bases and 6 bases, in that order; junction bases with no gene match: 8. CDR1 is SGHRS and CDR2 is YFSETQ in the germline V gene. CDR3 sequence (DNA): TGCGCCAGCAGCTCCGCGACAGGGTCTGATGAAAAACTGTTTTTT. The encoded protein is CASSSATGSDEKLFF.

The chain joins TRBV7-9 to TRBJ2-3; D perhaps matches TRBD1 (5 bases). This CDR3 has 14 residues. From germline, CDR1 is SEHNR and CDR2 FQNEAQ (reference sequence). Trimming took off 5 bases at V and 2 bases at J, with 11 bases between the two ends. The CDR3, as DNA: TGTGCCAGCAGCCTTAGGGGAAACACAGATACGCAGTATTTT. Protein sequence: CASSLRGNTDTQYF.

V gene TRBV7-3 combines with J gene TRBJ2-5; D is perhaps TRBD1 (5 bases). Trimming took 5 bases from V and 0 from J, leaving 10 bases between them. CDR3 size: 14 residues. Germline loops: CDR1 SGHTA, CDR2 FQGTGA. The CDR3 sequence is CASSQDRYQETQYF. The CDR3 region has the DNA TGTGCCAGCAGCCAAGACAGATACCAAGAGACCCAGTACTTC.

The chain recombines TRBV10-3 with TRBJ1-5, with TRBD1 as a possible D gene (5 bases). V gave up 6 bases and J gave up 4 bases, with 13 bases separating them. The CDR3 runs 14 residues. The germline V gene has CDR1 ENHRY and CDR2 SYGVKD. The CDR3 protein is CAISPQGLNQPQHF. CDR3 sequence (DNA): TGTGCCATCAGCCCTCAGGGATTGAATCAGCCCCAGCATTTT.